Below, 4 T cell receptor beta chains from the same sample are listed, as sequenced in a study of T cell responses to AZD1222 COVID-19 vaccine (dated by TCRdb to the early 2020s). The library was built by means of the immunoSEQ multiplex PCR assay. TCRdb stores this immuneACCESS table with in-frame sequences only. Part of the clones is absent; in the studies checked, under half of the shortfall reflects unresolved V genes, and no reason is known for the rest. The sample table shows 130,000 to 150,000 clones, and approximately 90% are seen once. Approximately 2% of the sample is held by the ten biggest clonotypes. Interpreted using the paper, the time point label stands for: about 28 days (+/-7) after the second vaccine dose. This specimen consisted of peripheral blood, obtained 28 days after the second AZD1222 dose. The source is an adult who received the AZD1222 COVID-19 vaccine.

The V gene is TRBV4-2, the J gene TRBJ2-2; 12 bases are a match to TRBD1. The CDR3 consists of 16 residues. Unmatched junction bases numbered 6, after V lost 3 bases and J lost 7 bases. CDR1 LGHNA and CDR2 YNFKEQ come from the germline V gene. This CDR3 reads CASSHRDRGRGGELFF. CDR3 in DNA: TGTGCCAGCAGCCACCGGGACAGGGGGCGGGGCGGGGAGCTGTTTTTT.

DNA for the CDR3: TGTGCCAGCAGGGAGGTTTTCCCCGACGGCTACACCTTC. Translated: CASREVFPDGYTF. The V and J genes are TRBV2 and TRBJ1-2; no clear D gene. V was cut by 6 bases and J by 8 bases, with 16 bases left in between. The length of the CDR3 is 13 residues. CDR1 SNHLY and CDR2 FYNNEI come from the germline V gene.

The chain carries TRBV7-9 and TRBJ1-4; 7 nucleotides line up with TRBD1. Germline lookup yields CDR1 SEHNR and CDR2 FQNEAQ (reference sequence). This CDR3 region has 16 residues. The ends lost 1 base at V and 6 bases at J; junction bases unmatched: 8. In nucleotides, the CDR3 is TGTGCCAGCAGCTTAGTCGGGACAGACCCAGATGAAAAACTGTTTTTT. Encoded protein: CASSLVGTDPDEKLFF. The full variable domain, its missing parts supplied by reference TRBV7-9 and TRBJ1-4, is DTGVSQNPRHKITKRGQNVTFRCDPISEHNRLYWYRQTLGQGPEFLTYFQNEAQLEKSRLLSDRFSAERPKGSFSTLEIQRTEQGDSAMYLCASSLVGTDPDEKLFFGSGTQLSVL.

The genes are TRBV5-4 and TRBJ1-3; 7 nucleotides match TRBD1. V trimming: 4 bases; J trimming: 1 base; junction bases outside the gene matches: 2. The CDR3 has 14 residues. CDR1 and CDR2 (germline): SGHNT, YYREEE (reference sequence). The CDR3 region is CASSATGSGNTIYF. For the CDR3, the DNA is TGTGCCAGCAGCGCGACAGGGTCTGGAAACACCATATATTTT.